A single T cell receptor beta chain is shown here with its context. Its antigen target is currently unknown. No per-base quality is available; no much larger clone lies one base away. This entry is derived from a study of T cell responses to AZD1222 COVID-19 vaccine (dated by TCRdb to 2020 to 2023). A note on the overall study: AZD1222 recipients whose second dose came at about 4 weeks and those whose second dose came at about 12 weeks were combined into one group, since spike-specific TCR depth and breadth did not differ between the two schedules. A total of about 240 trial participants underwent TCR sequencing, of whom about 200 received two doses of AZD1222 and 26 received two doses of the MenACWY control vaccine. Enrollment into the trials was organized by age into subgroups of 18-55, 56-69 and 70-plus years, and those subgroups contained roughly 140, 27 and 60 TCR-sequenced participants, respectively. The research as a whole found: In the small 56-69-year group, the increase in depth fell short of significance, most likely because of low power. Most participants were white British and females outnumbered males, and the authors suggested that clonal diversity may have been underestimated. Conclusions about previously exposed vaccinees are limited, since just 5 to 7 AZD1222 recipients were seropositive for SARS-CoV-2 at baseline. Because no day 14 peak-response samples were available, the repertoires could be characterized only after the peak T cell response. Spike-specific TCR breadth and depth rose significantly after two AZD1222 doses compared with day 0 and with MenACWY recipients. CD4 TCRs associated with the vaccine covered the entire spike protein, and the dominant responses were in regions 160-218 and 743-854. Reportedly, close to half of the unique spike-specific TCRs recognized epitopes lying outside the regions that are mutated in the B.1.351 and B.1.1.7 variants.

The time point label here, explained by the study, means: baseline before first vaccination. Samples from vaccinated people were obtained from the UK trials COV001 and COV002, which included a single-blind randomized controlled phase 2/3 trial of AZD1222 (ChAdOx1 nCoV-19) in healthy adults. Trial participant PBMC samples were collected at day 0 and day 28 after the second dose for TCRbeta chain sequencing. Looking up the germline V gene yields CDR1 SGHNT and CDR2 YENEEA. Measured from the cysteine to the phenylalanine, the CDR3 is 18 residues long. The read is trimmed to its CDR3 DNA, 54 bases read in frame from base 1. V is cut back by 4 bases and J by 4 bases, with 13 bases in the junction unmatched. The CDR3 regions of human TCRbeta chains were analyzed by immunosequencing. The paper's processing steps were these. Repertoire TCRs were matched against a reference library of SARS-CoV-2-specific TCRs generated with the MIRA antigen-specificity platform. Breadth meant the fraction of unique TCRs that were SARS-CoV-2-associated, whereas depth meant the fraction of total T cells that were SARS-CoV-2-associated. Using the MIRA data, each spike-specific TCR was mapped to the spike region that the TCR reacts to and placed in a CD4 or CD8 class. Log10-transformed breadth and depth values were compared by one-way ANOVA with Sidak's multiple comparisons tests. TCRdb limited this immuneACCESS table to in-frame rearrangements with V and J called. A share of clones is missing; checked studies link under half to unresolved V genes, and the rest is unexplained. V and J calls and clone size are those listed in that table; D and trimming were worked out from the DNA. This sample comprises around 110,000 clones, 90% to 95% of them detected only once. The ten largest clones add up to 20% to 25% of the sample.

The input for sequencing was peripheral blood, taken on day 0 of AZD1222 vaccination. This receptor was obtained from an adult in good health. The sequence is built from TRBV11-3 and TRBJ2-3, with 11 bases aligning to TRBD1. The bases are TGTGCCAGCAGCTCTTCCCCTCTGGACAGGGGGCTTTCAGATACGCAGTATTTT. It encodes CASSSSPLDRGLSDTQYF.